This section outlines one T cell receptor beta chain sequence together with its context. Its specificity is unknown. The source of the sample is a study of T cell therapy after organ transplantation. Findings and limits, study-wide: Reconstitution after therapy seemingly combined transferred and product-undetected endogenous clonotypes.

Unmatched junction bases numbered 8, after V lost 4 bases and J lost 1 base. CDR1 is SGDLS and CDR2 is YYNGEE in the germline V gene. CDR3 length: 15 amino acids. Repertoires were generated with immunoSEQ multiplex PCR, while TCRdb's copy carries only in-frame clones and drops some. Here the sample spans over 45,000 clones, about 94% being singletons. The gene calls are TRBV9 and TRBJ2-7; 7 positions agree with TRBD2. The clonotype comes from a human patient who had received a solid organ transplant and had CMV disease. Sequenced here: CD8+ T cells from blood, sampled before autologous CMV-specific T cell therapy. In DNA, the CDR3 is TGTGCCAGCAGCTACGGGCTAGCGGCTTCCTACGAGCAGTACTTC. Translation: CASSYGLAASYEQYF.